The 23 T cell receptor beta chains below were found in one sample sequenced in a study of blood T cell repertoires in COVID-19. Assay used: immunoSEQ multiplex PCR; TCRdb lists only in-frame clones, some missing. The sample yields 110,000 or so clones, over 80% seen once. Sequencing was performed on peripheral blood. All receptors come from a woman between 50 and 59 years old with acute or convalescent COVID-19.

The rearrangement uses TRBV7-9 and TRBJ1-1; 9 nucleotides match TRBD1. This CDR3 region has 14 residues. Germline trimming cut 4 bases from V and 4 bases from J; bases unmatched to any gene: 4. The germline V gene has CDR1 SEHNR and CDR2 FQNEAQ (reference sequence). Here the CDR3 DNA reads TGTGCCAGCAGCTCGACAGGGGGTTTCACTGAAGCTTTCTTT. As protein: CASSSTGGFTEAFF. Using reference TRBV7-9 and TRBJ1-1 for the parts outside the CDR3, the full variable domain is DTGVSQNPRHKITKRGQNVTFRCDPISEHNRLYWYRQTLGQGPEFLTYFQNEAQLEKSRLLSDRFSAERPKGSFSTLEIQRTEQGDSAMYLCASSSTGGFTEAFFGQGTRLTVV.

The chain uses TRBV7-9 and TRBJ2-3, with 9 nucleotides matching TRBD1. The CDR3 totals 17 residues. With 4 bases clipped from V and 0 bases from J, the junction kept 8 bases outside the gene matches. Germline CDR1 and CDR2: SEHNR and FQNEAQ (reference sequence). The CDR3 loop is CASSSSGQGPSTDTQYF. Here the CDR3 DNA reads TGTGCCAGCAGCTCCTCGGGACAGGGTCCCAGCACAGATACGCAGTATTTT. Combining the CDR3 with reference TRBV7-9 and TRBJ2-3 gives the whole variable domain DTGVSQNPRHKITKRGQNVTFRCDPISEHNRLYWYRQTLGQGPEFLTYFQNEAQLEKSRLLSDRFSAERPKGSFSTLEIQRTEQGDSAMYLCASSSSGQGPSTDTQYFGPGTRLTVL.

The chain's CDR3 is CASSVNPGQGTSGANVLTF. DNA for the CDR3: TGTGCCAGCAGTGTCAACCCGGGACAGGGAACCTCTGGGGCCAACGTCCTGACTTTC. The chain has TRBV6-1 and TRBJ2-6, with 9 bases identical to TRBD1. The V segment lost 4 bases and the J segment 0 bases; nucleotides outside the gene matches: 10. The CDR3 runs 19 residues. From germline, CDR1 is MNHNS and CDR2 SASEGT.

The V and J genes are TRBV5-1 and TRBJ2-5; a weak D match, TRBD1 (6 bases). CDR1 is SGHRS, CDR2 YFSETQ, per germline. The CDR3 consists of 14 residues. V was shortened by 0 bases and J by 5 bases, with 11 bases between the two germline ends. The CDR3 reads CASSLVQGLETQYF. The CDR3 nucleotides are TGCGCCAGCAGCTTGGTCCAGGGGTTGGAGACCCAGTACTTC.

The rearrangement uses TRBV10-3 and TRBJ2-2, with D perhaps TRBD2 (5 bases). Between the trimmed V and J ends, which lost 6 bases and 7 bases, there was a span of 9 bases. Looked up from germline, CDR1 is ENHRY and CDR2 is SYGVKD. This CDR3 spans 12 amino acids. CDR3 DNA: TGTGCCATCAGGCCACGGGACGGGGAGCTGTTTTTT. Amino acid sequence: CAIRPRDGELFF.

The gene calls are TRBV7-3 and TRBJ1-5; TRBD1 might be the D (5 bases). Germline CDR1 and CDR2: SGHTA and FQGTGA. V lost 5 bases and J lost 3, with 11 bases in between. This CDR3 is built from 14 residues. The CDR3 DNA reads TGTGCCAGCAGCACGACAGCTTACAATCAGCCCCAGCATTTT. Residues: CASSTTAYNQPQHF.

DNA of the CDR3: TGTGCCAGCAGCTTAACAGGCAGCGTTGAGCAGTTCTTC. Translated, it gives CASSLTGSVEQFF. The gene calls are TRBV7-3 and TRBJ2-1; no firm D call. The CDR3 is 13 amino acids. The germline V gene has CDR1 SGHTA and CDR2 FQGTGA. V lost 0 bases and J lost 9, with 9 bases in between.

The chain uses TRBV11-2 and TRBJ2-2; D is unclear. The CDR3 totals 12 residues. Germline CDR1 and CDR2: SGHAT and FQNNGV. Trimming removed 4 bases at V and 8 bases at J, with 8 bases between. This CDR3 reads CASSSVEGELFF. Written as DNA, the CDR3 is TGTGCCAGCAGCTCCGTTGAGGGGGAGCTGTTTTTT.

CDR3 amino acids: CASSLSGSSYNEQFF. The CDR3 DNA follows: TGTGCCAGCAGCCTCAGCGGGAGTTCCTACAATGAGCAGTTCTTC. The V gene is TRBV7-3, the J gene TRBJ2-1, with 8 bases fitting TRBD2. The length of the CDR3 is 15 residues. Germline V lookup: CDR1 SGHTA, CDR2 FQGTGA. The V segment lost 5 bases and the J segment 1 base; nucleotides outside the gene matches: 4.

This rearrangement joins TRBV4-1 to TRBJ2-1; 11 nucleotides agree with TRBD1. Germline assignment: CDR1 MGHRA and CDR2 YSYEKL. Trimming cost V 7 bases and J 7 bases; bases outside gene matches: 12. The CDR3 sequence is 16 residues long. This chain's CDR3 is CASKRLGTGGKNEQFF. The CDR3 nucleotides are TGCGCCAGCAAACGATTGGGGACAGGGGGAAAGAATGAGCAGTTCTTC.

The chain carries TRBV5-8 and TRBJ2-7, with 8 bases aligning to TRBD1. The junction had 8 bases not matched to a gene; V was cut back by 3 bases and J by 3 bases. Germline CDR1 is SGHTS and CDR2 is YDEGEE. CDR3 size: 15 residues. This chain's CDR3 is CASSYAGQGRYEQYF. DNA of the CDR3: TGTGCCAGCAGCTACGCAGGACAGGGCCGCTACGAGCAGTACTTC.

The chain links TRBV7-6 to TRBJ1-1; D may be TRBD1 (5 bases). V was shortened by 1 base and J by 0 bases, with 12 bases between the two germline ends. Germline V gives CDR1 SGHVS, CDR2 FNYEAQ. The CDR3 is made up of 16 amino acids. The CDR3 spells CASSLEYSQVNTEAFF. For the CDR3, the DNA is TGTGCCAGCAGCTTAGAATATTCACAGGTGAACACTGAAGCTTTCTTT.

This clone came up once. The chain carries TRBV5-6 and TRBJ2-7; TRBD2 matches 10 bases. Germline V gene lookup returns CDR1 SGHDT and CDR2 YYEEEE. The length of the CDR3 is 13 residues. J was trimmed by 7 bases and V by 3 bases; bases with no gene match: 4. In DNA form, the CDR3 reads TGTGCCAGCAGCTCAGCGGGGGGGCGAGAGCAGTACTTC. This gives the protein CASSSAGGREQYF.

In this sample, this clone turned up a few times. V usage is TRBV18 and J usage is TRBJ1-2; 8 bases map to TRBD1. V trimming: 4 bases; J trimming: 4 bases; junction bases outside the gene matches: 2. Per germline, CDR1 KGHSH and CDR2 LQKENI. The CDR3 runs to 13 residues. The CDR3 region is CASSLGTGYGYTF. CDR3 in DNA: TGTGCCAGCTCACTCGGGACAGGCTATGGCTACACCTTC. Using reference TRBV18 and TRBJ1-2 for the parts outside the CDR3, the full variable domain is NAGVMQNPRHLVRRRGQEARLRCSPMKGHSHVYWYRQLPEEGLKFMVYLQKENIIDESGMPKERFSAEFPKEGPSILRIQQVVRGDSAAYFCASSLGTGYGYTFGSGTRLTVV.

This sequence joins TRBV4-3 and TRBJ2-7, with 9 nucleotides matching TRBD1. From germline, CDR1 is LGHNA and CDR2 YSLEER. This CDR3 is built from 15 residues. Losses at the gene ends were 3 bases for V and 6 bases for J; bases not matched to a gene: 9. In DNA form, the CDR3 reads TGCGCCAGCAGCCAGCCGGGACAGGGAGCGGCCGAGCAGTACTTC. It is translated as CASSQPGQGAAEQYF.

This chain uses TRBV15 with TRBJ2-5, with D possibly being TRBD1 (6 bases). The germline CDR1 and CDR2 sequences are LNHNV and YYDKDF (reference sequence). V was cut by 3 bases and J by 3 bases, with 14 bases left in between. This CDR3 is 15 amino acids long. The CDR3 DNA is TGTGCCACCAGCAGGGCTGGACAGACTAAAGAGACCCAGTACTTC. This translates into CATSRAGQTKETQYF.

V gene TRBV28 combines with J gene TRBJ1-4; possibly TRBD1 for D (6 bases). This CDR3 comprises 14 residues. Germline loops: CDR1 MDHEN, CDR2 SYDVKM. Trimming took 6 bases from V and 8 from J, leaving 16 bases between them. Here the CDR3 reads CASRAGTWTEKLFF. The CDR3 DNA follows: TGTGCCAGCAGGGCAGGGACATGGACCGAAAAACTGTTTTTT.

V usage is TRBV9 and J usage is TRBJ1-5, with a tentative D call TRBD1 (5 bases). This CDR3 is built from 15 residues. Germline CDR1 and CDR2: SGDLS and YYNGEE. The germline V and J ends were trimmed by 0 bases and 4 bases, with 11 bases remaining between them. CDR3: CASSVAGGDNQPQHF. DNA of the CDR3: TGTGCCAGCAGCGTAGCTGGGGGGGATAATCAGCCCCAGCATTTT. The entire variable domain, with the rest obtained from reference TRBV9 and TRBJ1-5, is as follows: DSGVTQTPKHLITATGQRVTLRCSPRSGDLSVYWYQQSLDQGLQFLIQYYNGEERAKGNILERFSAQQFPDLHSELNLSSLELGDSALYFCASSVAGGDNQPQHFGDGTRLSIL.

The chain is built from TRBV30 and TRBJ2-1; the match to TRBD2 covers 10 bases. The CDR3 is made up of 15 amino acids. The germline gives CDR1 GTSNPN, CDR2 SVGIG (reference sequence). V trimming: 3 bases; J trimming: 3 bases; junction bases outside the gene matches: 5. CDR3 sequence (DNA): TGTGCCTGGAGCGCTTTAGCGGGGGGCTACAATGAGCAGTTCTTC. It translates to CAWSALAGGYNEQFF.

The chain uses TRBV10-1 and TRBJ1-2, with no clear D. V lost 3 bases, J lost 6 bases, and 11 bases lay in between. This CDR3 region has 13 residues. From germline, CDR1 is WNHNN and CDR2 SYGVQD (reference sequence). The CDR3 sequence is CASSENSYDGYTF. In nucleotides, the CDR3 is TGCGCCAGCAGTGAAAACAGCTATGATGGCTACACCTTC.

The J gene is TRBJ1-2, the V gene TRBV2; no definite D call. Deletions cut 0 bases from V and 8 bases from J, with 13 bases between. The CDR3 length is 14 residues. Germline V gene sequence: CDR1 SNHLY, CDR2 FYNNEI. This chain's CDR3 is CASSEARGVQGYTF. The DNA for the CDR3 is TGTGCCAGCAGTGAAGCCCGAGGCGTCCAGGGCTACACCTTC.

This clone was seen just once. This chain joins TRBV3-1 (or the pseudogene TRBV3-2) and TRBJ2-7, with TRBD2 matching 12 bases. The junction had 8 bases not matched to a gene; V was cut back by 5 bases and J by 6 bases. The CDR3 has 15 residues. Germline V gene data show CDR1 as LGHDT and CDR2 as YNNKEL (reference sequence). CDR3 residues: CASSFRLAGASEQYF. For the CDR3, the DNA is TGTGCCAGCAGCTTCAGACTAGCGGGAGCATCCGAGCAGTACTTC.

The chain carries TRBV2 and TRBJ1-5; unclear D gene. This CDR3 is 14 amino acids long. The germline V and J ends were trimmed by 2 bases and 0 bases, with 5 bases remaining between them. From germline, CDR1 is SNHLY and CDR2 FYNNEI. The CDR3: CASSEQISNQPQHF. The DNA of the CDR3 is TGTGCCAGCAGTGAACAGATTAGCAATCAGCCCCAGCATTTT.